Presented here are 9 T cell receptor beta chains from one specimen sequenced in a study of T cells in tuberculosis. The method was immunoSEQ multiplex PCR; TCRdb's version includes in-frame clones alone and lacks a portion of them. The sample gives about 35,000 clones, about 92% of which show up once; approximately 7% is in the top ten. Specified time point: new active TB diagnosis, blood taken before or within 7 days of starting treatment. The sample was PBMCs, taken at tuberculosis diagnosis. These receptors were collected from an adult with tuberculosis. Some clones in this sample may be carry-over from other donors' samples.

The chain links TRBV18 to TRBJ1-2, with D possibly being TRBD1 (5 bases). V was clipped by 1 base and J by 8 bases, with 8 bases between them. The CDR3 has 12 amino acids. CDR1 is KGHSH, CDR2 LQKENI, per germline. CDR3 amino acids: CASSPQGNGYTF. In DNA form, the CDR3 reads TGTGCCAGCTCACCACAGGGGAACGGCTACACCTTC.

This chain connects TRBV7-3 to TRBJ2-3, with a possible D match to TRBD2 (5 bases). Germline assignment: CDR1 SGHTA and CDR2 FQGTGA. With 3 bases removed from V and 3 bases from J, the gap between germline ends came to 13 bases. The CDR3 consists of 15 residues. For the CDR3, the DNA is TGTGCCAGCAGCTTGCAGGACGGAGGAACAGATACGCAGTATTTT. This gives the protein CASSLQDGGTDTQYF. The variable domain in full, completed from reference TRBV7-3 and TRBJ2-3, reads GAGVSQTPSNKVTEKGKYVELRCDPISGHTALYWYRQSLGQGPEFLIYFQGTGAADDSGLPNDRFFAVRPEGSVSTLKIQRTERGDSAVYLCASSLQDGGTDTQYFGPGTRLTVL.

The J gene is TRBJ2-3, the V gene TRBV7-2, with TRBD2 matching 12 bases. The V gene's germline CDR1 is SGHTA and CDR2 FQGNSA. The CDR3 has 16 amino acids. Trimming removed 5 bases from V and 2 bases from J; junction bases left unmatched: 5. The DNA of the CDR3 is TGTGCCAGCAGCCGTTCTAGCGGGGGGGCCACAGATACGCAGTATTTT. Its protein is CASSRSSGGATDTQYF. Complete variable domain (other parts from reference TRBV7-2 and TRBJ2-3): GAGVSQSPSNKVTEKGKDVELRCDPISGHTALYWYRQSLGQGLEFLIYFQGNSAPDKSGLPSDRFSAERTGGSVSTLTIQRTQQEDSAVYLCASSRSSGGATDTQYFGPGTRLTVL.

The J gene is TRBJ2-7, the V gene TRBV9; TRBD1 agrees at 8 bases. With V trimmed by 4 bases and J by 0 bases, 18 bases remained unmatched. The CDR3 runs 19 residues. CDR1 is SGDLS, CDR2 YYNGEE, per germline. CDR3 in DNA: TGTGCCAGCAGCCCCGCCCCCCCTTTGACAGGGGCTTACTCCTACGAGCAGTACTTC. Amino acids: CASSPAPPLTGAYSYEQYF. Based on the CDR3 plus reference TRBV9 and TRBJ2-7, the full variable domain is DSGVTQTPKHLITATGQRVTLRCSPRSGDLSVYWYQQSLDQGLQFLIQYYNGEERAKGNILERFSAQQFPDLHSELNLSSLELGDSALYFCASSPAPPLTGAYSYEQYFGPGTRLTVT.

The V gene is TRBV7-2, the J gene TRBJ2-2; perhaps TRBD2 as D (6 bases). The V end lost 8 bases, the J end lost 0 bases, and 13 bases lay between the germline ends. The germline CDR1 and CDR2 sequences are SGHTA and FQGNSA. The CDR3 is 15 amino acids. CDR3 residues: CASGAGTSNTGELFF. CDR3 in DNA: TGTGCCAGCGGAGCTGGGACTTCGAACACCGGGGAGCTGTTTTTT.

The chain employs TRBV19 and TRBJ1-5; perhaps TRBD1 as D (6 bases). Germline V gene lookup returns CDR1 LNHDA and CDR2 SQIVND (reference sequence). Trimming removed 3 bases from V and 2 bases from J, with 11 bases in between. The length of the CDR3 is 15 residues. For the CDR3, the DNA is TGTGCCAGTAGTATTTTAGGGGGAGGCAATCAGCCCCAGCATTTT. This gives the protein CASSILGGGNQPQHF.

The chain links TRBV7-9 to TRBJ1-2; 7 positions agree with TRBD1. After removal of 5 bases from V and 3 bases from J, the junction contained 3 bases not matched to a gene. The germline V gene has CDR1 SEHNR and CDR2 FQNEAQ (reference sequence). The CDR3 totals 13 residues. The CDR3 loop is CASSRTGDYGYTF. CDR3 bases: TGTGCCAGCAGCAGGACAGGAGACTATGGCTACACCTTC.

The rearrangement uses TRBV7-2 and TRBJ1-6; a possible D gene is TRBD1 (6 bases). V was cut by 5 bases and J by 0 bases, with 17 bases left in between. This CDR3 region has 18 residues. Germline-derived CDR1 and CDR2 are SGHTA and FQGNSA. Here the CDR3 DNA reads TGTGCCAGCAGCATGCAGGGGTTTTCGAGCTCCTATAATTCACCCCTCCACTTT. It encodes CASSMQGFSSSYNSPLHF.

The chain couples TRBV7-2 to TRBJ2-3, with no clear D. The CDR3 loop spans 12 amino acids. The germline gives CDR1 SGHTA, CDR2 FQGNSA. Deletions cut 4 bases from V and 2 bases from J, with 4 bases between. The DNA of the CDR3 is TGTGCCAGCAGCTCATTCACAGATACGCAGTATTTT. Translating it yields CASSSFTDTQYF.